This note documents a single TCR beta chain sequence. Antigen: not known. This record belongs to a study of metastatic and nonmetastatic thyroid tumors. Study-level findings and limits: Across blood and tumor, TCR beta diversity in malignant thyroid tumors was reportedly significantly higher than in benign nodules.

This CDR3 is 14 amino acids long. Germline loops: CDR1 MNHNS, CDR2 SASEGT. V was pared by 3 bases and J by 5 bases, with 11 bases between. As handled by the study authors: CDR3 differences across clinicopathological groups were used to build a distant-metastasis classifier for papillary thyroid cancer. TCRdb reanalyzed the PCR reads via MiXCR. These V and J calls originate from TCRdb's pipeline instead of the authors' own analysis. The table records over 30,000 clones, about a sixth of them present only once. Patients were all untreated before their thyroid surgery. The chain carries TRBV6-1 and TRBJ1-5, with D possibly TRBD1 on 6 matching bases. The specimen sequenced was blood. The receptor's source is a male donor with papillary thyroid cancer or a benign thyroid nodule (not recorded which). Some clones in this sample may be carry-over from other donors' samples. CDR3 in DNA: TGTGCCAGCAGTGAGGGACAAATCTATCAGCCCCAGCATTTT. It encodes CASSEGQIYQPQHF.